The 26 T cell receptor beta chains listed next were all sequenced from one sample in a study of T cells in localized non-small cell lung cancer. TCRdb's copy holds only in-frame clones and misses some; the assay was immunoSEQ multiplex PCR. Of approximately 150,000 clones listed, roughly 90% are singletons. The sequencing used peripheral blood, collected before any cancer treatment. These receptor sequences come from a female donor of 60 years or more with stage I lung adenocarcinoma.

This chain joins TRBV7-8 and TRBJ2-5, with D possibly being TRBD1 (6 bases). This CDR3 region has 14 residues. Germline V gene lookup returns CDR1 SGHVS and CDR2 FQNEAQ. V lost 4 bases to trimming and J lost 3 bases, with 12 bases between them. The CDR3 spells CASSSTRTEETQYF. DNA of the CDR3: TGTGCCAGCAGCTCTACCCGGACAGAAGAGACCCAGTACTTC. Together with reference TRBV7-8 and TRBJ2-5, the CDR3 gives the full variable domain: GAGVSQSPRYKVAKRGQDVALRCDPISGHVSLFWYQQALGQGPEFLTYFQNEAQLDKSGLPSDRFFAERPEGSVSTLKIQRTQQEDSAVYLCASSSTRTEETQYFGPGTRLLVL.

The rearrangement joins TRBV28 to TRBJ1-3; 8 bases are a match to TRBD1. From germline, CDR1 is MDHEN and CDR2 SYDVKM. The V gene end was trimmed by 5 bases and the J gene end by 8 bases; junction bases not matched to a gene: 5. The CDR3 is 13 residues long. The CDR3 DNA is TGTGCCAGCAGTCCTGACAGGGGACACACCATATATTTT. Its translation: CASSPDRGHTIYF. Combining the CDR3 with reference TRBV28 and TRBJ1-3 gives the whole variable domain DVKVTQSSRYLVKRTGEKVFLECVQDMDHENMFWYRQDPGLGLRLIYFSYDVKMKEKGDIPEGYSVSREKKERFSLILESASTNQTSMYLCASSPDRGHTIYFGEGSWLTVV.

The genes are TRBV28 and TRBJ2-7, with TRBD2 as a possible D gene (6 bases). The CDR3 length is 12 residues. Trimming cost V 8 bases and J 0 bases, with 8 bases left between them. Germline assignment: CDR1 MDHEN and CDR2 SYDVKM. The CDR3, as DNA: TGTGCCAGCGGGAGGAACTCCTACGAGCAGTACTTC. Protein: CASGRNSYEQYF.

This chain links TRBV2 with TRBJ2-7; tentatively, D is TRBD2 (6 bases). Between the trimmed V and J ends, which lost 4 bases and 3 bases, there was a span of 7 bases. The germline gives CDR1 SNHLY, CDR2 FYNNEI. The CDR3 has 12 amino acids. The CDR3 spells CASSGGGYEQYF. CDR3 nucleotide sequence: TGTGCCAGCAGTGGGGGAGGCTACGAGCAGTACTTC.

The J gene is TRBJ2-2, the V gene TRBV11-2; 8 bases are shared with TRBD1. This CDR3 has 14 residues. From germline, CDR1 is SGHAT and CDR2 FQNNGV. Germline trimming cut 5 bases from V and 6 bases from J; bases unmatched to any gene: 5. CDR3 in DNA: TGTGCCAGCAGCCGAGGACAGGGCTCCGGGGAGCTGTTTTTT. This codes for CASSRGQGSGELFF. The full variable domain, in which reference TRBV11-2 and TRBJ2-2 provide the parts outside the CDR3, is EAGVAQSPRYKIIEKRQSVAFWCNPISGHATLYWYQQILGQGPKLLIQFQNNGVVDDSQLPKDRFSAERLKGVDSTLKIQPAKLEDSAVYLCASSRGQGSGELFFGEGSRLTVL.

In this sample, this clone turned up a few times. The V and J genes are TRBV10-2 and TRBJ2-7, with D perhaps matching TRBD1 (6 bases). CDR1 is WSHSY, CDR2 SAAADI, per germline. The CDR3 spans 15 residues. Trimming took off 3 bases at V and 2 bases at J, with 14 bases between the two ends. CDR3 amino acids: CASSEPPSGAYEQYF. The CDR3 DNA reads TGCGCCAGCAGTGAACCACCGTCAGGGGCCTACGAGCAGTACTTC.

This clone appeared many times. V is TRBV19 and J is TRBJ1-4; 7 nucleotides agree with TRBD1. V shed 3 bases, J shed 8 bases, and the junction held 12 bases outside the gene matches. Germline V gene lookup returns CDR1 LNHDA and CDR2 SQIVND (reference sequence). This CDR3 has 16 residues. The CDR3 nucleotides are TGTGCCAGTAGTATGGCCCCCACAGGGGACAAAGAAAAACTGTTTTTT. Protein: CASSMAPTGDKEKLFF.

CDR3 bases: TGCAGTGCCTCCACAATAAATGAGCAGTTCTTC. Its protein is CSASTINEQFF. The chain combines TRBV20-1 with TRBJ2-1; no definite D call. Between the trimmed V and J ends, which lost 6 bases and 7 bases, there was a span of 10 bases. The CDR3 extends over 11 amino acids. The V gene's germline CDR1 is DFQATT and CDR2 SNEGSKA (reference sequence).

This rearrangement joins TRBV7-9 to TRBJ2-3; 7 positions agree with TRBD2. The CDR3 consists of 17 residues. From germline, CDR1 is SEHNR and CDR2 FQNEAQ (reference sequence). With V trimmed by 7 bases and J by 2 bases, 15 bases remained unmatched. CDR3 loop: CASTLTGGRHHTDTQYF. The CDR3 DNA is TGTGCCAGCACACTAACGGGGGGACGCCATCACACAGATACGCAGTATTTT.

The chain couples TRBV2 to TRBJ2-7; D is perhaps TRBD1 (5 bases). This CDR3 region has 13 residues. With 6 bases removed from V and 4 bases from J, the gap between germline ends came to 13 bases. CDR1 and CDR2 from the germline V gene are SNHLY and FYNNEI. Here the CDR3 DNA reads TGTGCCAGCAGACCCAGGGATGTATACGAGCAGTACTTC. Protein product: CASRPRDVYEQYF. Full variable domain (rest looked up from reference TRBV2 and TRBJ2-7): EPEVTQTPSHQVTQMGQEVILRCVPISNHLYFYWYRQILGQKVEFLVSFYNNEISEKSEIFDDQFSVERPDGSNFTLKIRSTKLEDSAMYFCASRPRDVYEQYFGPGTRLTVT.

Here the CDR3 DNA reads TGTGCCAGCAGTTTAGTCACAGAGTACTATGGCTACACCTTC. This translates into CASSLVTEYYGYTF. The chain has TRBV28 and TRBJ1-2; D gene unclear. The CDR3 loop spans 14 amino acids. The V end was cut by 2 bases, the J end by 3 bases, with 10 bases between. Germline V gene data show CDR1 as MDHEN and CDR2 as SYDVKM.

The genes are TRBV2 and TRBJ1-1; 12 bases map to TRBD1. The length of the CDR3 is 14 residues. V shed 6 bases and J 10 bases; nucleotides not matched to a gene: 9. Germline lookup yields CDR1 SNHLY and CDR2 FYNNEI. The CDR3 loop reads CASRLGQGANGAFF. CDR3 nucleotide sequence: TGTGCCAGCAGATTGGGACAGGGGGCGAATGGAGCTTTCTTT.

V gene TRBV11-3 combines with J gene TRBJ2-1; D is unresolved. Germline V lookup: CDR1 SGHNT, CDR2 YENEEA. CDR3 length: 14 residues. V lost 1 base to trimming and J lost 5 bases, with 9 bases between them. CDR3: CASSLGLGDNEQFF. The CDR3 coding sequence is TGTGCCAGCAGCTTAGGTCTAGGAGACAATGAGCAGTTCTTC.

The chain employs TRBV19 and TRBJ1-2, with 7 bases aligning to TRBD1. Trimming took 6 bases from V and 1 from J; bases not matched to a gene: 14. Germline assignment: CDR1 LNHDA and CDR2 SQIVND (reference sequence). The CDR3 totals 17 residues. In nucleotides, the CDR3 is TGTGCCAGTAGATCCCAGGCCTGGACAGGTAGTAACTATGGCTACACCTTC. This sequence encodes CASRSQAWTGSNYGYTF.

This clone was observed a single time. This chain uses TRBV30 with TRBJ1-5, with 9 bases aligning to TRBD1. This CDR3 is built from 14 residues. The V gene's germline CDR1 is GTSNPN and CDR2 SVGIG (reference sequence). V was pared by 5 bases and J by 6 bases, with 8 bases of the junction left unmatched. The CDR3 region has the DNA TGTGCCTGGGCAACAGGGGGCGGTTTTCAGCCCCAGCATTTT. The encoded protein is CAWATGGGFQPQHF.

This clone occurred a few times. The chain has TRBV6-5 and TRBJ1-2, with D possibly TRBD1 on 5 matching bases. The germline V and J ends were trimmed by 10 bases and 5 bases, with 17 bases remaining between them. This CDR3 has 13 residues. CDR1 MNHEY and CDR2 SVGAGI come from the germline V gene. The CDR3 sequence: CATKEGRRYGYTF. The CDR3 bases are TGTGCCACGAAGGAGGGGAGGAGGTATGGCTACACCTTC.

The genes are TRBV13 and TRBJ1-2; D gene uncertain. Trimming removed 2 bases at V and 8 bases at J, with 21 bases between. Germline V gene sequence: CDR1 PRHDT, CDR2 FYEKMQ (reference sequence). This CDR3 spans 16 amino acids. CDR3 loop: CASSLISEWFGRGYTF. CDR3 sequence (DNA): TGTGCCAGCAGCTTAATATCGGAATGGTTTGGCCGCGGCTACACCTTC.

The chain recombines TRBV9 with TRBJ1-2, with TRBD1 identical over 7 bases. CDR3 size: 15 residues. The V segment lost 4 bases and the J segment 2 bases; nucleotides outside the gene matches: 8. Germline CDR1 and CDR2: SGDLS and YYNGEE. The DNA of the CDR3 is TGTGCCAGCAGCCTCTCGACAGGGACCAACTATGGCTACACCTTC. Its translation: CASSLSTGTNYGYTF.

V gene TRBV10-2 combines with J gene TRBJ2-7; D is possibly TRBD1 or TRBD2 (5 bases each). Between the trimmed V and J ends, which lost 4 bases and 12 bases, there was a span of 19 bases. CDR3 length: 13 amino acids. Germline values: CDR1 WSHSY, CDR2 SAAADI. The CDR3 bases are TGCGCCAGCAGTGTACGGGACGCCGTTGGGGGGTACTTC. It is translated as CASSVRDAVGGYF.

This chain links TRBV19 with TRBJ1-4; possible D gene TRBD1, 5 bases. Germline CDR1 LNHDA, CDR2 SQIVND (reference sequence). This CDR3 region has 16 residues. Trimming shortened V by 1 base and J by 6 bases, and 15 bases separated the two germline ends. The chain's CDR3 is CASSIGIRAAHEKLFF. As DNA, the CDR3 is TGTGCCAGTAGTATAGGTATCAGGGCCGCCCATGAAAAACTGTTTTTT.

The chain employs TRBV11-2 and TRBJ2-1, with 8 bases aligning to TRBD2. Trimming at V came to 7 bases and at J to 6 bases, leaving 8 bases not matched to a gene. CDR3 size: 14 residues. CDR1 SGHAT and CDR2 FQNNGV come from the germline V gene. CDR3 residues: CASKSGSARNEQFF. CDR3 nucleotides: TGTGCCAGCAAAAGCGGGAGTGCGCGCAATGAGCAGTTCTTC.

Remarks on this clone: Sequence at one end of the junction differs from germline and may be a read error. In DNA, the CDR3 is TGTGCCGGCAGTCCCCGGACTAGCGGGGACAATGAGCAGTTCTTC. Its translation: CAGSPRTSGDNEQFF. The rearrangement uses TRBV6-6 and TRBJ2-1; 12 bases map to TRBD2. Germline assignment: CDR1 MNHNY and CDR2 SVGAGI (reference sequence). The CDR3 is 15 amino acids.

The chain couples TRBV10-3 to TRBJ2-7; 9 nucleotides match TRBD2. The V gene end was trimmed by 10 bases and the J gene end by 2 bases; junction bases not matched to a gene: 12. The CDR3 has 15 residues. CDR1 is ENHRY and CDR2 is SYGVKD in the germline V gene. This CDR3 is CATSGTSTYAYEQYF. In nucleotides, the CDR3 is TGTGCCACCAGCGGGACTAGCACATACGCCTACGAGCAGTACTTC.

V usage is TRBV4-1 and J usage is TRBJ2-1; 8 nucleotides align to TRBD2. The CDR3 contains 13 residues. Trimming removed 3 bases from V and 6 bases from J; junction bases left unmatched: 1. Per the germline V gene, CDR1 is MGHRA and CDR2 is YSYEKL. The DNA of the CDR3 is TGCGCCAGCAGCCACGGACTAGCCAATGAGCAGTTCTTC. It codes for CASSHGLANEQFF.

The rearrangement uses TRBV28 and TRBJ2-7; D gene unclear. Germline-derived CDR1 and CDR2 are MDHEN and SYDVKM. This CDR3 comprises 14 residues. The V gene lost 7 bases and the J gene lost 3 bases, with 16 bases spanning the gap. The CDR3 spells CASIRPPPYYEQYF. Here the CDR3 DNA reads TGTGCCAGCATCCGGCCTCCCCCCTACTACGAGCAGTACTTC. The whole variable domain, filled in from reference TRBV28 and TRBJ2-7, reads DVKVTQSSRYLVKRTGEKVFLECVQDMDHENMFWYRQDPGLGLRLIYFSYDVKMKEKGDIPEGYSVSREKKERFSLILESASTNQTSMYLCASIRPPPYYEQYFGPGTRLTVT.

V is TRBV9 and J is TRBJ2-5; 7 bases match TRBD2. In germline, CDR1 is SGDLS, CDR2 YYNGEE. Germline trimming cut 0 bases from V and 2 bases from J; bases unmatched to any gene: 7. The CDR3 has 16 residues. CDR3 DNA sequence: TGTGCCAGCAGCGTAGCTCCGGCTAGCGGACAAGAGACCCAGTACTTC. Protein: CASSVAPASGQETQYF.